This entry lists 14 T cell receptor beta chains sequenced from one sample in a study of cytomegalovirus exposure and HLA in healthy donors (dated 2017 in TCRdb). The method was the immunoSEQ multiplex PCR assay. For the multiplex PCR, a mixture combining 60 forward primers for TCR Vbeta segments and 13 reverse primers for TCR Jbeta segments was used. TCRdb took over this immuneACCESS table, retaining in-frame rearrangements with V and J assigned. Such tables are incomplete; in checked studies, under half of the missing clones stem from an unresolved V gene, and the remainder is unexplained. The sample table shows around 130,000 clones, and around 80% are seen once. Around 5% of the sample goes to the ten largest clones. The sequenced sample was PBMCs. Receptor source: a man aged 25 to 45 in good health and CMV-seronegative.

This chain links TRBV28 with TRBJ1-1; TRBD1 is a possible D gene (5 bases). CDR3 length: 16 amino acids. V lost 3 bases to trimming and J lost 0 bases, with 14 bases between them. Germline CDR1 is MDHEN and CDR2 is SYDVKM. The CDR3 DNA sequence: TGTGCCAGCAGTTTCAGAGGTCGGGGGATGAACACTGAAGCTTTCTTT. Amino acids: CASSFRGRGMNTEAFF.

The chain joins TRBV5-6 to TRBJ2-3; 7 bases agree with TRBD2. The CDR3 spans 14 residues. CDR1 SGHDT and CDR2 YYEEEE come from the germline V gene. J was trimmed by 8 bases and V by 1 base; bases with no gene match: 7. The CDR3 DNA reads TGTGCCAGCAGCTTGTCCAGCGGGGTCGGTACGCAGTATTTT. Its translation: CASSLSSGVGTQYF.

The gene calls are TRBV5-3 and TRBJ2-5, with 7 bases matching TRBD1. TRBV5-3 falls under the ORF class, with uncertain function. The CDR3 is 13 amino acids. Losses at the gene ends were 8 bases for V and 2 bases for J; bases not matched to a gene: 6. CDR3 coding DNA: TGTGCCAGCCAGGGACAGATTCAAGAGACCCAGTACTTC. This sequence encodes CASQGQIQETQYF.

V gene TRBV7-2 combines with J gene TRBJ2-7, with 9 bases aligning to TRBD2. Germline lookup yields CDR1 SGHTA and CDR2 FQGNSA. CDR3 size: 16 residues. With V trimmed by 8 bases and J by 3 bases, 14 bases remained unmatched. The chain's CDR3 is CASCKEGGRASYEQYF. CDR3 coding DNA: TGTGCCAGCTGTAAAGAGGGCGGGAGGGCTAGCTACGAGCAGTACTTC.

This clone was detected once. The chain is built from TRBV30 and TRBJ1-5; TRBD1 agrees at 7 bases. Trimming cost V 3 bases and J 7 bases; bases outside gene matches: 9. Germline V gene lookup returns CDR1 GTSNPN and CDR2 SVGIG (reference sequence). This CDR3 contains 14 residues. The CDR3 DNA is TGTGCCTGGAGGGATTTATACAGGGGCCAGCCCCAGCATTTT. The encoded protein is CAWRDLYRGQPQHF.

V and J are TRBV5-4 and TRBJ2-6; a possible D gene is TRBD2 (6 bases). The CDR3 is 16 amino acids. The germline V gene has CDR1 SGHNT and CDR2 YYREEE (reference sequence). Trimming left V 0 bases short and J 4 bases short, with 11 bases between. The CDR3 sequence: CASSLGGLAGANVLTF. The CDR3 DNA reads as TGTGCCAGCAGCTTGGGGGGACTTGCCGGGGCCAACGTCCTGACTTTC.

The chain joins TRBV5-8 to TRBJ1-1; D not certain. CDR1 is SGHTS and CDR2 is YDEGEE in the germline V gene. V was trimmed by 0 bases and J by 4 bases, leaving 10 bases between them. The CDR3 covers 14 residues. CDR3 coding DNA: TGTGCCAGCAGCTTGGACCCGGGGTCCACTGAAGCTTTCTTT. It is translated as CASSLDPGSTEAFF.

This sequence joins TRBV27 and TRBJ1-6; TRBD1 is a possible D gene (6 bases). Looked up from germline, CDR1 is MNHEY and CDR2 is SMNVEV (reference sequence). The CDR3 contains 14 residues. Trimming removed 3 bases at V and 6 bases at J, with 9 bases between. CDR3 nucleotide sequence: TGTGCCAGCAGTTTCGACAGGCCTAATTCACCCCTCCACTTT. This encodes CASSFDRPNSPLHF.

J is TRBJ1-2 and V is TRBV2, with D unresolved. The CDR3 contains 12 residues. Germline V gene lookup returns CDR1 SNHLY and CDR2 FYNNEI. V gave up 6 bases and J gave up 7 bases, with 12 bases separating them. CDR3 nucleotides: TGTGCCAGCAGGGATGACGGAGGTGGCTACACCTTC. This sequence encodes CASRDDGGGYTF.

Only a few counts were recorded for this clone. The chain links TRBV4-1 to TRBJ1-2, with TRBD1 matching 7 bases. From germline, CDR1 is MGHRA and CDR2 YSYEKL. V shed 0 bases, J shed 2 bases, and the junction held 9 bases outside the gene matches. There are 17 residues in the CDR3. CDR3: CASSQEIPKTGNYGYTF. In DNA, the CDR3 is TGCGCCAGCAGCCAAGAAATCCCCAAGACAGGGAACTATGGCTACACCTTC.

This chain joins TRBV7-6 and TRBJ2-5; weak D call: TRBD2 (7 bases). Trimming pared 3 bases from V and 5 bases from J, leaving 16 bases between. Germline-derived CDR1 and CDR2 are SGHVS and FNYEAQ. CDR3 length: 15 amino acids. The CDR3 DNA reads as TGTGCCAGCAGCTTGGGCGGCGGGGGCCGGGAGACCCAGTACTTC. It codes for CASSLGGGGRETQYF.

CDR3 region: CASSSQLSYEQYF. Written as DNA, the CDR3 is TGTGCCAGCAGTTCCCAACTATCCTACGAGCAGTACTTC. The chain has TRBV28 and TRBJ2-7; no firm D call. The V end lost 4 bases, the J end lost 1 base, and 8 bases lay between the germline ends. CDR1 is MDHEN and CDR2 is SYDVKM in the germline V gene. The CDR3 loop spans 13 amino acids. Filled out from reference TRBV28 and TRBJ2-7, the complete variable domain reads DVKVTQSSRYLVKRTGEKVFLECVQDMDHENMFWYRQDPGLGLRLIYFSYDVKMKEKGDIPEGYSVSREKKERFSLILESASTNQTSMYLCASSSQLSYEQYFGPGTRLTVT.

The rearrangement uses TRBV25-1 and TRBJ2-3, with D perhaps matching TRBD1 (5 bases). CDR3 size: 14 residues. V lost 3 bases and J 4 bases, leaving 11 bases between the germline ends. Germline CDR1 and CDR2: MGHDK and SYGVNS. The DNA for the CDR3 is TGTGCCAGCAGTGACGGACACAGGCCAGATACGCAGTATTTT. Translation gives CASSDGHRPDTQYF.

The CDR3 reads CASSVGTGVVNEQFF. CDR3 in DNA: TGTGCCAGCAGCGTCGGGACAGGGGTGGTCAATGAGCAGTTCTTC. The V and J genes are TRBV9 and TRBJ2-1; 10 positions match TRBD1. V lost 2 bases, J lost 6 bases, and 5 bases stayed unmatched. Germline V gives CDR1 SGDLS, CDR2 YYNGEE. The CDR3 runs to 15 residues.